This is a list of T cell receptor beta chains from one sample in a study of Ad26.COV2.S vaccination and SARS-CoV-2 variants. Some clones are missing from TCRdb's copy, which holds only in-frame ones; the method was immunoSEQ multiplex PCR. The sample has about 430,000 clones, around nine tenths seen once. The source was peripheral blood, collected in a trial of Ad26.COV2.S vaccine versus placebo. The receptor set was obtained from a person between 18 and 65 years old who received the Ad26.COV2.S COVID-19 vaccine or a placebo. CDR3s include the opening cysteine and the closing phenylalanine or tryptophan. A D gene is named only where the DNA matches it firmly. Only part of the rows carry a size: once, few, many, or a class if the clone is expanded.

j_call: TRBJ2-5
clone_size: .
d_call: TRBD2
v_call: TRBV4-1
cdr3_nt: TGCGCCAGCAGCCCTCTCCTAGCGGGAGAAGAGACCCAGTACTTC
cdr3_aa: CASSPLLAGEETQYF

j_call: TRBJ1-2
clone_size: .
d_call: .
v_call: TRBV6-5
cdr3_nt: TGTGCCAGCAGGCTTGGGGGCCAGGGTGGCTACACCTTC
cdr3_aa: CASRLGGQGGYTF

j_call: TRBJ2-2
clone_size: .
d_call: .
v_call: TRBV30
cdr3_nt: TGTGCCTGGAGTGTAGGGGTGGCCGGGGAGCTGTTTTTT
cdr3_aa: CAWSVGVAGELFF

j_call: TRBJ2-5
clone_size: once
d_call: .
v_call: TRBV28
cdr3_nt: TGTGCCAGCAGTTTTCTTGGGGAACACCGCCAAGAGACCCAGTACTTC
cdr3_aa: CASSFLGEHRQETQYF

j_call: TRBJ1-3
clone_size: .
d_call: .
v_call: TRBV28
cdr3_nt: TGTGCCAGCAGTCTGGCCGGGACGGCCTCTGGAAACACCATATATTTT
cdr3_aa: CASSLAGTASGNTIYF

j_call: TRBJ2-1
clone_size: .
d_call: .
v_call: TRBV7-9
cdr3_nt: TGTGCCAGCAGCTTAGATCACCCTGAGCAGTTCTTC
cdr3_aa: CASSLDHPEQFF

j_call: TRBJ2-1
clone_size: .
d_call: .
v_call: TRBV4-1
cdr3_nt: TGCGCCAGCAGCCAGATTACAGGGTCCTACAATGAGCAGTTCTTC
cdr3_aa: CASSQITGSYNEQFF

j_call: TRBJ2-7
clone_size: .
d_call: .
v_call: TRBV11-2
cdr3_nt: TGTGCCAGCAGCTTGCAGGGCCAAGGCGAGCAGTACTTC
cdr3_aa: CASSLQGQGEQYF

j_call: TRBJ2-7
clone_size: .
d_call: TRBD1
v_call: TRBV7-9
cdr3_nt: TGTGCCAGCAGCTCGACAGGGGGCGGGTACGAGCAGTACTTC
cdr3_aa: CASSSTGGGYEQYF

j_call: TRBJ2-7
clone_size: .
d_call: .
v_call: TRBV28
cdr3_nt: TGTGCCACCAGCCGGACAGCCCCCCTAGACGAGCAGTACTTC
cdr3_aa: CATSRTAPLDEQYF

j_call: TRBJ1-6
clone_size: .
d_call: .
v_call: TRBV30
cdr3_nt: TGTGCCTGGAGTGTTGGGGGGTCCTATAATTCACCCCTCCACTTT
cdr3_aa: CAWSVGGSYNSPLHF

j_call: TRBJ1-6
clone_size: .
d_call: .
v_call: TRBV11-2
cdr3_nt: TGTGCCAGCAGCAGAGGGGCACCTTCACCCCTCCACTTT
cdr3_aa: CASSRGAPSPLHF

j_call: TRBJ1-2
clone_size: .
d_call: .
v_call: TRBV7-8
cdr3_nt: TGTGCCAGCAGCCGCGGGGAGCAGAACTATGGCTACACCTTC
cdr3_aa: CASSRGEQNYGYTF

j_call: TRBJ1-4
clone_size: .
d_call: TRBD1
v_call: TRBV7-9
cdr3_nt: TGTGCCAGCAAGAAGACAGGGGGCGGTGAAAAACTGTTTTTT
cdr3_aa: CASKKTGGGEKLFF

j_call: TRBJ1-3
clone_size: .
d_call: .
v_call: TRBV18
cdr3_nt: TGTGCCAGCTCACCACCGGGGGGATTAACTGGAAACACCATATATTTT
cdr3_aa: CASSPPGGLTGNTIYF

j_call: TRBJ1-2
clone_size: .
d_call: .
v_call: TRBV28
cdr3_nt: TGTGCCAGCAGCCAAACCGGGGGGGGCTACACCTTC
cdr3_aa: CASSQTGGGYTF

j_call: TRBJ1-2
clone_size: once
d_call: .
v_call: TRBV7-2
cdr3_nt: TGTGCCAGCAGCTTAGATCGGGGGTTCGTCTATGGCTACACCTTC
cdr3_aa: CASSLDRGFVYGYTF

j_call: TRBJ1-4
clone_size: .
d_call: .
v_call: TRBV7-8
cdr3_nt: TGTGCCAGCAGCCCGACCGTTGCAACTAATGAAAAACTGTTTTTT
cdr3_aa: CASSPTVATNEKLFF

j_call: TRBJ1-6
clone_size: .
d_call: .
v_call: TRBV21-1
cdr3_nt: TGTGCCAGCAGCAACAGTGGGAGCTCCTATAATTCACCCCTCCACTTT
cdr3_aa: CASSNSGSSYNSPLHF

j_call: TRBJ2-7
clone_size: .
d_call: .
v_call: TRBV30
cdr3_nt: TGTGCCTGGGTGGGGGTCAACGAGCAGTACTTC
cdr3_aa: CAWVGVNEQYF

j_call: TRBJ2-7
clone_size: .
d_call: TRBD1
v_call: TRBV2
cdr3_nt: TGTGCCAGCAGTGAACAACAGGGGGCCACCTACGAGCAGTACTTC
cdr3_aa: CASSEQQGATYEQYF

j_call: TRBJ1-1
clone_size: .
d_call: TRBD1
v_call: TRBV7-8
cdr3_nt: TGTGCCAGCAGCACGGGATACAGGGGGCCGGGTGAAGCTTTCTTT
cdr3_aa: CASSTGYRGPGEAFF

j_call: TRBJ1-5
clone_size: .
d_call: .
v_call: TRBV30
cdr3_nt: TGTGCCTGGAGTGCCGGACAGAGTGTCAATCAGCCCCAGCATTTT
cdr3_aa: CAWSAGQSVNQPQHF

j_call: TRBJ2-1
clone_size: .
d_call: TRBD2
v_call: TRBV4-3
cdr3_nt: TGCGCCAGCAGCCAAGATCTAGGGACTAGCGGGAGCCAGCAGTTCTTC
cdr3_aa: CASSQDLGTSGSQQFF

j_call: TRBJ1-1
clone_size: .
d_call: .
v_call: TRBV19
cdr3_nt: TGTGCCAGTAGTATAGTGGCCCAAGGGGGTCAAACAGAAGCTTTCTTT
cdr3_aa: CASSIVAQGGQTEAFF

j_call: TRBJ1-4
clone_size: .
d_call: .
v_call: TRBV7-9
cdr3_nt: TGTGCCAGCAGCTTAGATCTTTCTAATGAAAAACTGTTTTTT
cdr3_aa: CASSLDLSNEKLFF

j_call: TRBJ2-7
clone_size: .
d_call: TRBD1
v_call: TRBV27
cdr3_nt: TGTGCCAGCAGGCGGGACAGGGTTACCGAGCAGTACTTC
cdr3_aa: CASRRDRVTEQYF

j_call: TRBJ2-3
clone_size: .
d_call: .
v_call: TRBV21-1
cdr3_nt: TGTGCCAGCAGCAAGCCCCGGGAGGGGAACACAGATACGCAGTATTTT
cdr3_aa: CASSKPREGNTDTQYF

j_call: TRBJ2-7
clone_size: once
d_call: .
v_call: TRBV6-5
cdr3_nt: TGTGCCAGCAGTTCCTCCAGAAATTCCTACGAGCAGTACTTC
cdr3_aa: CASSSSRNSYEQYF

j_call: TRBJ1-1
clone_size: .
d_call: TRBD1
v_call: TRBV7-9
cdr3_nt: TGTGCCAGCAGCCAAGGGACAGGGACTGAAGCTTTCTTT
cdr3_aa: CASSQGTGTEAFF

j_call: TRBJ2-3
clone_size: .
d_call: .
v_call: TRBV5-5
cdr3_nt: TGTGCCAGCAGCTTGTTGGGACCCACAGATACGCAGTATTTT
cdr3_aa: CASSLLGPTDTQYF